This is a list of T cell receptor beta chains from one sample in a study of blood T cell repertoires in COVID-19. The table came from immunoSEQ multiplex PCR; TCRdb's copy has only in-frame clones and leaves some out. The sample records about 130,000 clones, less than 90% being singletons. The sample taken for sequencing was PBMCs or T cells enriched from blood (not recorded which). These receptors originate from a man aged 25 to 40 who had recovered from COVID-19. CDR3s include the opening cysteine and the closing phenylalanine or tryptophan. The D gene is left open where the match is weak. A clone size is listed for some rows: how often the clone was seen (once, few, many), or a class if it is expanded.

>TRBV11-1|TRBD2|TRBJ2-1|.
CASSRGLAGDNEQFF
TGTGCCAGCAGCCGGGGGCTAGCGGGAGATAATGAGCAGTTCTTC
>TRBV6-1|TRBD1|TRBJ2-1|once
CASSEGDTGVLNNEQFF
TGTGCCAGCAGTGAAGGAGATACAGGGGTCCTAAACAATGAGCAGTTCTTC
>TRBV10-2|TRBD1|TRBJ1-1|few
CASSGQGNTEAFF
TGCGCCAGCAGTGGACAGGGGAACACTGAAGCTTTCTTT
>TRBV9|TRBD1|TRBJ1-6|once
CASSAGQGVISPLHF
TGTGCCAGCAGCGCCGGACAGGGGGTGATTTCACCCCTCCACTTT
>TRBV25-1|TRBD2|TRBJ2-5|.
CAREPLAGDQETQYF
TGTGCCAGAGAGCCACTAGCGGGCGATCAAGAGACCCAGTACTTC
>TRBV10-1|.|TRBJ1-1|few
CASSDFTSTEAFF
TGCGCCAGCAGTGATTTCACGAGCACTGAAGCTTTCTTT
>TRBV5-1|TRBD2|TRBJ2-3|.
CASSLGTSGRIDTQYF
TGCGCCAGCAGCTTGGGTACTAGCGGGAGAATAGATACGCAGTATTTT
>TRBV27|.|TRBJ2-7|.
CASMGSTYEQYF
TGTGCCAGCATGGGCAGTACCTACGAGCAGTACTTC
>TRBV29-1|.|TRBJ1-1|.
CSVAPRTTNTEAFF
TGCAGCGTTGCCCCCCGCACTACGAACACTGAAGCTTTCTTT
>TRBV5-1|TRBD1|TRBJ1-5|.
CASSPGQGNQPQHF
TGCGCCAGCAGCCCGGGACAGGGGAATCAGCCCCAGCATTTT
>TRBV18|TRBD1|TRBJ2-1|.
CASSPGTGRSEQFF
TGTGCCAGCTCACCAGGGACAGGGCGTAGTGAGCAGTTCTTC
>TRBV6-4|.|TRBJ2-5|.
CASSRTREGETQYF
TGTGCCAGCAGTCGGACGAGGGAAGGAGAGACCCAGTACTTC
>TRBV2|.|TRBJ1-6|.
CASSERGYNSPLHF
TGTGCCAGCAGTGAACGAGGCTATAATTCACCCCTCCACTTT
>TRBV5-1|.|TRBJ1-3|.
CASSLESGSGNTIYF
TGCGCCAGCAGCTTGGAATCGGGCTCTGGAAACACCATATATTTT